This T cell receptor (beta chain) comes out of a study of siplizumab effects on memory and regulatory T cells. Findings of the study overall: Researchers could map only a minor fraction of alloreactive clones to unstimulated subsets.

Measured with immunoSEQ multiplex PCR; TCRdb has only the in-frame clones, and not every one. The sample carries about 120,000 clones, 94% recorded once. Notes on this clone: The antigen is undetermined.

CDR3 length: 13 amino acids. Looked up from germline, CDR1 is SGHVS and CDR2 is FNYEAQ. The V gene lost 5 bases and the J gene lost 1 base, with 8 bases spanning the gap. The chain joins TRBV7-6 to TRBJ1-1; TRBD1 is a possible D gene (6 bases). The source material was non-Treg CD4+ T cells sorted from blood. This receptor was taken from a human donor in good health. This CDR3 is CASSMDRNTEAFF. The CDR3 DNA follows: TGTGCCAGCAGCATGGACAGGAACACTGAAGCTTTCTTT.